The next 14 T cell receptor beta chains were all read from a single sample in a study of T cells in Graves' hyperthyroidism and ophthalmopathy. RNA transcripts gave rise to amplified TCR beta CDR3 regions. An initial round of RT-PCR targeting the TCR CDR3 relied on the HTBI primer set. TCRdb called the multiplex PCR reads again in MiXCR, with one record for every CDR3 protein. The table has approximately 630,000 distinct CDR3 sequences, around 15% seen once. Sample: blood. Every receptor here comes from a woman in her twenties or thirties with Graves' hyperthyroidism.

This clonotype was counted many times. The CDR3 sequence is CASSPNVGFLNIQYF. The CDR3 nucleotides are TGTGCCAGCAGCCCAAATGTGGGGTTTCTGAACATTCAGTACTTC. The chain is built from TRBV12-3 or TRBV12-4 and TRBJ2-4; no definite D call. V was clipped by 6 bases and J by 7 bases, with 19 bases between them. The CDR3 is 15 amino acids.

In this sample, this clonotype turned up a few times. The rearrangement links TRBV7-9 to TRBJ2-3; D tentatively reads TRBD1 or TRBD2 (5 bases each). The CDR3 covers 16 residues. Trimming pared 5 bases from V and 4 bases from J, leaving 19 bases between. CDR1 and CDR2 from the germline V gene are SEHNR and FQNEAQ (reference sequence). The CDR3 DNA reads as TGTGCCAGCAGCCCCGGGGACCCCCAGGAGGCAGATACGCAGTATTTT. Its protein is CASSPGDPQEADTQYF.

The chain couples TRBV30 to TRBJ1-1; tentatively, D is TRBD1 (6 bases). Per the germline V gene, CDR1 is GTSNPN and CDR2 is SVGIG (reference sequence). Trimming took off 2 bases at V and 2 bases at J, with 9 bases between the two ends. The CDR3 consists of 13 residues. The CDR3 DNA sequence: TGTGCCTGGAGTACACAGGGAAACACTGAAGCTTTCTTT. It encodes CAWSTQGNTEAFF.

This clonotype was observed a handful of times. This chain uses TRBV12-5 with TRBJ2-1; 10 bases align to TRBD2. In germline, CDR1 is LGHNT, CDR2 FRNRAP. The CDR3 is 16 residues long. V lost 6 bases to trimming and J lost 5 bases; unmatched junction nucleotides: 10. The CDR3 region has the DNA TGTGCTAGTGGAACCTCCGGGACTAGCGCCCACAATGAGCAGTTCTTC. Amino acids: CASGTSGTSAHNEQFF. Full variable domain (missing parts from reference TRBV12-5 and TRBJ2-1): DARVTQTPRHKVTEMGQEVTMRCQPILGHNTVFWYRQTMMQGLELLAYFRNRAPLDDSGMPKDRFSAEMPDATLATLKIQPSEPRDSAVYFCASGTSGTSAHNEQFFGPGTRLTVL.

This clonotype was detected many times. CDR3 loop: CASRMDGEAFF. The CDR3 bases are TGTGCCAGCAGGATGGACGGTGAAGCTTTCTTT. The chain combines TRBV27 with TRBJ1-1; D is unresolved. CDR3 length: 11 amino acids. Germline V gene data show CDR1 as MNHEY and CDR2 as SMNVEV (reference sequence). Trimming removed 6 bases from V and 7 bases from J, with 9 bases in between.

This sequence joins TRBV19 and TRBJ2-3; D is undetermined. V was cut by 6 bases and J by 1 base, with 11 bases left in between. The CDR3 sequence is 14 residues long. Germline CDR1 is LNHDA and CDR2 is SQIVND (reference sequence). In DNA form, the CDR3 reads TGTGCCAGTAGCTGGAAGTCTGGCACAGATACGCAGTATTTT. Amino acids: CASSWKSGTDTQYF. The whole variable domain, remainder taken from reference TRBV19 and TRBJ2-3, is DGGITQSPKYLFRKEGQNVTLSCEQNLNHDAMYWYRQDPGQGLRLIYYSQIVNDFQKGDIAEGYSVSREKKESFPLTVTSAQKNPTAFYLCASSWKSGTDTQYFGPGTRLTVL.

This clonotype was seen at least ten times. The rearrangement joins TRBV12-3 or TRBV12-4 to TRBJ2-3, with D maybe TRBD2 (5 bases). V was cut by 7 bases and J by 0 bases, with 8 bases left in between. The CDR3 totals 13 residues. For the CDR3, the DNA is TGTGCCAGCATCCGAGGGAGCACAGATACGCAGTATTTT. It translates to CASIRGSTDTQYF.

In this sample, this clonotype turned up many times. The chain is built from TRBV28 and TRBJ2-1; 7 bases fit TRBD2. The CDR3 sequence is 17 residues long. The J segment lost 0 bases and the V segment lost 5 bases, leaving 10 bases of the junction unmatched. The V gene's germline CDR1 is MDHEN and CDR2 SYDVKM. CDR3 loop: CASSPRGVAASYNEQFF. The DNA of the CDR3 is TGTGCCAGCAGTCCCCGGGGGGTGGCGGCCTCCTACAATGAGCAGTTCTTC.

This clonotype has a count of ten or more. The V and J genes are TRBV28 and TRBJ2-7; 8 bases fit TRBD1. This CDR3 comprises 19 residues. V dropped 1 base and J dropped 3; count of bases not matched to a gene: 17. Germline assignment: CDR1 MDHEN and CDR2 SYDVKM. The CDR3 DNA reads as TGTGCCAGCAGTTTATTAGGGGGGACAGGCAAGGGGGAACTCTACGAGCAGTACTTC. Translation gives CASSLLGGTGKGELYEQYF.

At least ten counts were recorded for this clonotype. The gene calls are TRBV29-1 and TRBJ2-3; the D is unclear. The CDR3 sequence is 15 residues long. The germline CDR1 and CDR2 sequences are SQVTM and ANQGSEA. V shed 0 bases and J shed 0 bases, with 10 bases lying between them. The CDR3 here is CSVEDRTTSTDTQYF. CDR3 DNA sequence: TGCAGCGTTGAAGATCGTACGACAAGCACAGATACGCAGTATTTT.

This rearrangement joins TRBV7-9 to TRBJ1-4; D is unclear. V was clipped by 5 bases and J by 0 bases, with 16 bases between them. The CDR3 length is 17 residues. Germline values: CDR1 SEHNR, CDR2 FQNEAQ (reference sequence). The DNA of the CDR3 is TGTGCCAGCAGCCCGGATGGAGTTAAGGCAACTAATGAAAAACTGTTTTTT. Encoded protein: CASSPDGVKATNEKLFF.

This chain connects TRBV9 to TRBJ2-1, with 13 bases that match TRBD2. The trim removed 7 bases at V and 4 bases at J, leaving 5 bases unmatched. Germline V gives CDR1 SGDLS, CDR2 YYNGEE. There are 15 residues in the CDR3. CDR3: CASGLAGVSYNEQFF. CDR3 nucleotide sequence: TGTGCCAGCGGACTAGCGGGAGTCTCGTACAATGAGCAGTTCTTC.

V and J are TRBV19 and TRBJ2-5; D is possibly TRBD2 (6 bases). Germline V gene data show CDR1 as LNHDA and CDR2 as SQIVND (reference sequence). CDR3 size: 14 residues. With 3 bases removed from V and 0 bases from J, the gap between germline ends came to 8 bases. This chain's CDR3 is CASSMTSHQETQYF. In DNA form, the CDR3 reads TGTGCCAGTAGTATGACTAGTCACCAAGAGACCCAGTACTTC. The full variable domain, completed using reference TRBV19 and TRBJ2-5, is DGGITQSPKYLFRKEGQNVTLSCEQNLNHDAMYWYRQDPGQGLRLIYYSQIVNDFQKGDIAEGYSVSREKKESFPLTVTSAQKNPTAFYLCASSMTSHQETQYFGPGTRLLVL.

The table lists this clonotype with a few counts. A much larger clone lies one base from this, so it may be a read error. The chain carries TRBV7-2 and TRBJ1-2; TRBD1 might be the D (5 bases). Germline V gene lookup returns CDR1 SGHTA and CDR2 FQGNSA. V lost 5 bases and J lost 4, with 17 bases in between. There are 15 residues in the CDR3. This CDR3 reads CASSLWTRVAYGYTF. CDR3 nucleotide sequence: TGTGCCAGCAGCCTCTGGACAAGGGTGGCCTATGGCTACACCTTC.